A single sample gave rise to the 14 T cell receptor beta chains below, sequenced in a study of early T cells in non-severe SARS-CoV-2 infection. TCRdb redid the calling of the 5' RACE reads with MiXCR, one entry per CDR3 protein. The sample includes 70,000 to 90,000 distinct CDR3 sequences, 15% of them seen just once. Sequencing was carried out using whole blood. The receptors derive from an adult who was a healthcare worker with PCR-confirmed SARS-CoV-2 infection or an uninfected control (not recorded which).

The V call is TRBV7-3, the J call TRBJ2-5; possible D gene TRBD2, 6 bases. This CDR3 region has 15 residues. Trimming left V 5 bases short and J 5 bases short, with 18 bases between. Germline V gene data show CDR1 as SGHTA and CDR2 as FQGTGA. In nucleotides, the CDR3 is TGTGCCAGCAGCCCAGCGGGCACTTTTGGGGAGACCCAGTACTTC. This gives the protein CASSPAGTFGETQYF.

V is TRBV2 and J is TRBJ2-6; no definite D call. Germline V gene lookup returns CDR1 SNHLY and CDR2 FYNNEI. CDR3 length equals 12 residues. V was clipped by 1 base and J by 14 bases, with 9 bases between them. CDR3 in amino acids: CASSEGPLILTF. CDR3 coding DNA: TGTGCCAGCAGTGAAGGTCCCCTCATCCTGACTTTC.

This clonotype was seen a handful of times. The V gene is TRBV5-1, the J gene TRBJ2-2; D gene ambiguous. This CDR3 spans 12 amino acids. The V end lost 4 bases, the J end lost 6 bases, and 7 bases lay between the germline ends. CDR1 and CDR2 (germline): SGHRS, YFSETQ. The CDR3 sequence: CASSISPGELFF. The CDR3 nucleotides read TGCGCCAGCAGCATATCCCCCGGGGAGCTGTTTTTT.

About this clonotype: One end of the junction varies from germline; a read error may be responsible. This sequence joins TRBV2 and TRBJ2-3; 10 bases agree with TRBD2. Germline CDR1 is SNHLY and CDR2 is FYNNEI. The CDR3 has 15 amino acids. The CDR3 nucleotides are TGTGCCGGCAGTGAACGTAGCGGGAGGCCAGATACGCAGTATTTT. It encodes CAGSERSGRPDTQYF.

This clonotype came up a few times. This sequence joins TRBV12-3 or TRBV12-4 and TRBJ1-1; D not certain. Trimming shortened V by 3 bases and J by 4 bases, and 9 bases separated the two germline ends. The CDR3 contains 13 residues. DNA for the CDR3: TGTGCCAGCAGTTTCGGGCGGGGCACTGAAGCTTTCTTT. Translating gives CASSFGRGTEAFF.

This chain joins TRBV7-2 and TRBJ2-3; weak D call: TRBD2 (5 bases). CDR3 length equals 15 residues. The germline V and J ends were trimmed by 3 bases and 4 bases, with 14 bases remaining between them. Germline CDR1 is SGHTA and CDR2 is FQGNSA. This CDR3 is CASSLGFPGADTQYF. The CDR3 region has the DNA TGTGCCAGCAGCTTGGGCTTTCCCGGGGCAGATACGCAGTATTTT.

There are a few counts of this clonotype. The genes are TRBV10-3 and TRBJ2-3; no clear D gene. This CDR3 spans 13 amino acids. Germline lookup yields CDR1 ENHRY and CDR2 SYGVKD. V was trimmed by 3 bases and J by 3 bases, leaving 7 bases between them. CDR3 sequence (DNA): TGTGCCATCAGTGACCCGGAGACAGATACGCAGTATTTT. It yields the protein CAISDPETDTQYF.

This clonotype was detected ten times or more. V gene TRBV6-2 or TRBV6-3 combines with J gene TRBJ2-7; 7 nucleotides line up with TRBD2. The V gene end was trimmed by 4 bases and the J gene end by 2 bases; junction bases not matched to a gene: 11. The CDR3 runs to 16 residues. The germline gives CDR1 MNHEY, CDR2 SVGEGT. As DNA, the CDR3 is TGTGCCAGCAGTTCCCCGGCTAGCGGTGCCACCTACGAGCAGTACTTC. The encoded protein is CASSSPASGATYEQYF.

This clonotype has just one count. The rearrangement links TRBV5-1 to TRBJ1-3; tentative D call: TRBD1 (5 bases). Trimming left V 6 bases short and J 1 base short, with 14 bases between. The germline V gene has CDR1 SGHRS and CDR2 YFSETQ. This CDR3 is built from 15 residues. CDR3 region: CASTQGPGSGNTIYF. The CDR3 DNA reads TGCGCCAGCACCCAGGGCCCAGGATCTGGAAACACCATATATTTT.

V gene TRBV5-1 combines with J gene TRBJ1-1; D not resolved. The ends were cut back, 3 bases at V and 2 bases at J, with 2 bases in the middle. This CDR3 region has 11 residues. The germline V gene encodes CDR1 SGHRS and CDR2 YFSETQ. The CDR3 DNA reads as TGCGCCAGCAGCTCCAACACTGAAGCTTTCTTT. It codes for CASSSNTEAFF.

The chain links TRBV5-1 to TRBJ2-7; 11 positions agree with TRBD1. After removal of 3 bases from V and 2 bases from J, the junction contained 4 bases not matched to a gene. The CDR3 is made up of 15 amino acids. Germline CDR1 reads SGHRS; CDR2 reads YFSETQ. Here the CDR3 reads CASSSRTGGAYEQYF. The CDR3 DNA sequence: TGCGCCAGCAGCTCCAGGACAGGGGGCGCCTACGAGCAGTACTTC.

The chain is built from TRBV5-1 and TRBJ2-3, with 10 nucleotides matching TRBD2. The CDR3 extends over 14 amino acids. CDR1 is SGHRS and CDR2 is YFSETQ in the germline V gene. V lost 2 bases to trimming and J lost 7 bases; unmatched junction nucleotides: 4. CDR3 protein: CASSLLAGLHTQYF. The DNA for the CDR3 is TGCGCCAGCAGCTTACTAGCGGGACTACATACGCAGTATTTT.

At least ten counts were recorded for this clonotype. The chain carries TRBV7-6 and TRBJ1-3; 7 bases line up with TRBD1. J gave up 8 bases and V 5 bases, and 9 bases lay outside the gene matches. The CDR3 runs to 14 residues. CDR1 is SGHVS, CDR2 FNYEAQ, per germline. The CDR3 here is CASSDYRGRDTIYF. The CDR3, as DNA: TGTGCCAGCAGCGATTACAGGGGCAGGGACACCATATATTTT.

The table lists this clonotype with many counts. The chain employs TRBV9 and TRBJ2-2; possibly TRBD1 or TRBD2 for D (5 bases each). Germline V lookup: CDR1 SGDLS, CDR2 YYNGEE. V dropped 3 bases and J dropped 6 bases, with 18 bases sitting between them. This CDR3 is built from 16 residues. As DNA, the CDR3 is TGTGCCAGCAGCGCGGGCTCCCCAGGGCGGGCCGGGGAGCTGTTTTTT. Its protein product is CASSAGSPGRAGELFF.